The rows below give T cell receptor beta chains drawn from one sample of a study of cytomegalovirus exposure and HLA in healthy donors. Sequencing was performed with immunoSEQ multiplex PCR; in TCRdb, only in-frame clones are kept and a portion is missing. The sample contains about 160,000 clones, over 70% of which appear only once. The sequenced material came from PBMCs. These receptors all come from a man aged 25 to 40 in good health and CMV-seronegative. The CDR3 runs from the conserved cysteine through the conserved F or W. The order of the fields is J gene, V gene, clone size, D gene, CDR3 protein, CDR3 DNA. The D gene is left open where the match is weak. Clone size is not always given. Where it is, it says once, few, many or a class for expanded clones.

TRBJ2-3,TRBV9,.,TRBD1,CASSYRQGSLTDTQYF,TGTGCCAGCAGCTACCGACAGGGGAGCCTCACAGATACGCAGTATTTT
TRBJ1-5,TRBV2,.,.,CASSEGAGNQPQHF,TGTGCCAGCAGTGAAGGGGCAGGTAATCAGCCCCAGCATTTT
TRBJ2-1,TRBV7-8,.,.,CASSLRSGFNYNEQFF,TGTGCCAGCAGCTTAAGGTCCGGGTTTAACTACAATGAGCAGTTCTTC
TRBJ1-1,TRBV7-3,.,.,CASSGRGGKETFF,TGTGCCAGCAGCGGCCGGGGGGGGAAGGAGACTTTCTTT
TRBJ1-2,TRBV19,.,.,CANSGGESNYGYTF,TGTGCCAACTCAGGAGGGGAAAGTAACTATGGCTACACCTTC
TRBJ1-1,TRBV5-1,.,.,CASSFYRENTEAFF,TGCGCCAGCAGCTTTTACAGGGAGAACACTGAAGCTTTCTTT
TRBJ1-2,TRBV14,.,TRBD1,CASSLDATGDYGYTF,TGTGCCAGCAGCCTTGATGCGACAGGGGACTATGGCTACACCTTC
TRBJ1-2,TRBV13,.,.,CASSLARGDGYTF,TGTGCCAGCAGCTTAGCCAGGGGCGATGGCTACACCTTC
TRBJ2-7,TRBV10-3,.,.,CAISVEDVHEQYF,TGTGCCATCAGTGTGGAGGACGTCCACGAGCAGTACTTC
TRBJ2-1,TRBV28,.,TRBD2,CASSSLAGGSSYNEQFF,TGTGCCAGCAGCTCGCTAGCGGGAGGGAGCTCCTACAATGAGCAGTTCTTC
TRBJ2-7,TRBV5-1,once,TRBD1,CASSAGPDRGLNEQYF,TGCGCCAGCAGCGCGGGTCCGGATAGGGGGCTCAACGAGCAGTACTTC
TRBJ1-1,TRBV4-1,.,TRBD1,CASSLETGGGRNTEAFF,TGCGCCAGCAGCCTGGAGACAGGGGGAGGAAGGAACACTGAAGCTTTCTTT
TRBJ1-1,TRBV29-1,.,.,CSVGEGKAFF,TGCAGCGTGGGGGAGGGGAAAGCTTTCTTT
TRBJ2-1,TRBV19,.,.,CASNDAGEQFF,TGTGCCAGTAACGATGCGGGTGAGCAGTTCTTC
TRBJ1-6,TRBV7-2,.,.,CASSSEQDSPLHF,TGTGCCAGCAGCTCCGAGCAGGATTCACCCCTCCACTTT
TRBJ2-2,TRBV5-1,.,.,CASSLAAVTNTGELFF,TGCGCCAGCAGCTTGGCTGCGGTAACGAACACCGGGGAGCTGTTTTTT
TRBJ1-2,TRBV6-1,.,.,CASSAECGYTF,TGTGCCAGCAGCGCGGAATGTGGCTACACCTTC
TRBJ2-7,TRBV28,.,.,CASSAGGPPMYEQYF,TGTGCCAGCAGCGCCGGGGGGCCCCCAATGTACGAGCAGTACTTC
TRBJ2-4,TRBV10-3,.,.,CAISGALAKNIQYF,TGTGCCATCAGTGGGGCACTAGCCAAAAACATTCAGTACTTC
TRBJ1-3,TRBV7-8,.,TRBD1,CASSRSGTGVTGNTIYF,TGTGCCAGCAGCCGATCCGGGACAGGGGTGACCGGAAACACCATATATTTT
TRBJ1-1,TRBV29-1,.,.,CSVEGLEAFF,TGCAGCGTTGAAGGGCTGGAAGCTTTCTTT
TRBJ2-7,TRBV29-1,.,.,CSVEIGGAAYEQYF,TGCAGCGTTGAAATCGGGGGAGCGGCCTACGAGCAGTACTTC
TRBJ1-5,TRBV15,.,.,CATSRGREPQHF,TGTGCCACCAGCAGGGGGAGGGAGCCCCAGCATTTT
TRBJ1-3,TRBV6-5,.,.,CASSLSGNTIYF,TGTGCCAGCTCCCTCTCTGGAAACACCATATATTTT
TRBJ2-5,TRBV18,few,.,CASSPKSVQETQYF,TGTGCCAGCTCACCAAAGTCAGTCCAAGAGACCCAGTACTTC
TRBJ2-7,TRBV9,.,.,CASSPSPSSSYEQYF,TGTGCCAGCAGCCCCTCCCCTTCGAGCTCCTACGAGCAGTACTTC
TRBJ1-1,TRBV5-6,.,TRBD1,CASSLHLAGGGSEAFF,TGTGCCAGCAGCTTGCATCTGGCAGGGGGTGGGAGTGAAGCTTTCTTT
TRBJ1-1,TRBV7-6,.,.,CASSLGGATEAFF,TGTGCCAGCAGCTTGGGGGGGGCCACTGAAGCTTTCTTT
TRBJ1-2,TRBV6-5,once,.,CASSYPTEANYGYTF,TGTGCCAGCAGTTACCCGACAGAAGCTAACTATGGCTACACCTTC
TRBJ2-1,TRBV6-5,.,.,CASSYSQHNEQFF,TGTGCCAGCAGTTACTCCCAACATAATGAGCAGTTCTTC
TRBJ1-2,TRBV5-5,.,.,CASSSVGTQTYGYTF,TGTGCCAGCAGCTCCGTAGGGACACAAACCTATGGCTACACCTTC
TRBJ2-2,TRBV7-6,.,.,CASSLLLTGELFF,TGTGCCAGCAGCTTACTCCTCACCGGGGAGCTGTTTTTT
TRBJ2-7,TRBV28,.,TRBD2,CASSGSGSMTGYEQYF,TGTGCCAGCAGTGGTAGCGGGAGTATGACTGGGTACGAGCAGTACTTC
TRBJ2-7,TRBV6-1,.,TRBD1,CASRGDRALGYEQYF,TGTGCCAGCAGGGGGGACAGGGCGCTTGGCTACGAGCAGTACTTC
TRBJ1-3,TRBV5-6,few,.,CASTGGNTIYF,TGTGCCAGCACAGGAGGAAACACCATATATTTT
TRBJ2-1,TRBV5-1,few,TRBD1,CASSPVTGAYNEQFF,TGCGCCAGCAGCCCGGTGACAGGGGCCTACAATGAGCAGTTCTTC
TRBJ2-7,TRBV29-1,.,.,CSVEAANVPHEQYF,TGCAGCGTTGAAGCCGCGAATGTACCCCACGAGCAGTACTTC
TRBJ1-6,TRBV19,.,.,CASSMAAGRNSPLHF,TGTGCCAGTAGTATGGCGGCGGGGAGGAATTCACCCCTCCACTTT
TRBJ1-2,TRBV5-5,.,.,CASSLADANYGYTF,TGTGCCAGCAGCTTGGCAGATGCTAACTATGGCTACACCTTC
TRBJ1-5,TRBV29-1,.,TRBD1,CSVTQGRNQPQHF,TGCAGCGTTACACAGGGGAGAAATCAGCCCCAGCATTTT
TRBJ2-7,TRBV6-5,.,TRBD1,CASRRDRANPEQYF,TGTGCCAGCAGACGGGACAGGGCAAATCCCGAGCAGTACTTC
TRBJ1-1,TRBV7-8,.,.,CASPGGPGMNTEAFF,TGTGCCTCCCCCGGGGGGCCGGGTATGAACACTGAAGCTTTCTTT
TRBJ2-7,TRBV15,.,TRBD1,CATRPGQVSYEQYF,TGTGCCACCAGGCCCGGACAGGTTAGCTACGAGCAGTACTTC
TRBJ1-5,TRBV18,.,TRBD1,CASSRGGGNRPQHF,TGTGCCAGCTCACGAGGGGGCGGCAATCGGCCCCAGCATTTT
TRBJ1-1,TRBV6-4,.,.,CASRSANSGVNTEAFF,TGTGCCAGCAGAAGCGCTAATTCAGGGGTAAACACTGAAGCTTTCTTT
TRBJ1-4,TRBV10-3,.,TRBD1,CAIRGDRQGEKLFF,TGTGCCATCAGGGGGGACAGGCAGGGTGAAAAACTGTTTTTT
TRBJ1-2,TRBV6-6,once,TRBD1,CASMGTGAVYGYTF,TGTGCCAGCATGGGAACAGGGGCTGTCTATGGCTACACCTTC
TRBJ2-5,TRBV28,.,TRBD2,CASRRGRETQYF,TGTGCCAGCAGGCGGGGGAGAGAGACCCAGTACTTC
TRBJ1-2,TRBV6-5,.,.,CASSRDPVPYGYTF,TGTGCCAGCAGCCGGGATCCTGTGCCCTATGGCTACACCTTC
TRBJ1-2,TRBV10-3,.,.,CAISGGQSNYGYTF,TGTGCCATCAGTGGCGGACAGTCTAACTATGGCTACACCTTC
TRBJ1-1,TRBV18,.,.,CASSPLGLEEAFF,TGTGCCAGCTCACCCCTGGGACTGGAGGAAGCTTTCTTT
TRBJ1-1,TRBV30,.,TRBD1,CAWDDRACEAFF,TGTGCCTGGGACGACAGGGCCTGTGAAGCTTTCTTT
TRBJ1-3,TRBV9,.,TRBD1,CASSGGRQGQNTIYF,TGTGCCAGCAGCGGTGGGAGACAGGGACAAAACACCATATATTTT
TRBJ1-1,TRBV29-1,.,.,CSVEEGTGNTEAFF,TGCAGCGTTGAAGAGGGCACAGGGAACACTGAAGCTTTCTTT
TRBJ2-1,TRBV4-1,.,.,CASSQAERATYNEQFF,TGCGCCAGCAGCCAGGCCGAGAGGGCCACCTACAATGAGCAGTTCTTC
TRBJ1-1,TRBV11-2,.,.,CASSPRDTETEAFF,TGTGCCAGCAGCCCCCGGGACACAGAGACTGAAGCTTTCTTT
TRBJ1-1,TRBV28,.,.,CASSEAKHSWTEAFF,TGTGCCAGCAGTGAGGCCAAGCACTCTTGGACTGAAGCTTTCTTT
TRBJ2-3,TRBV7-9,.,.,CASSTSLAATDTQYF,TGTGCCAGCAGTACGTCATTAGCGGCCACAGATACGCAGTATTTT
TRBJ1-2,TRBV18,.,.,CASSPTDSNYGYTF,TGTGCCAGCTCTCCTACTGACAGTAACTATGGCTACACCTTC
TRBJ1-4,TRBV30,.,.,CAWSPRGGNEKLFF,TGTGCCTGGAGTCCCCGAGGGGGTAATGAAAAACTGTTTTTT